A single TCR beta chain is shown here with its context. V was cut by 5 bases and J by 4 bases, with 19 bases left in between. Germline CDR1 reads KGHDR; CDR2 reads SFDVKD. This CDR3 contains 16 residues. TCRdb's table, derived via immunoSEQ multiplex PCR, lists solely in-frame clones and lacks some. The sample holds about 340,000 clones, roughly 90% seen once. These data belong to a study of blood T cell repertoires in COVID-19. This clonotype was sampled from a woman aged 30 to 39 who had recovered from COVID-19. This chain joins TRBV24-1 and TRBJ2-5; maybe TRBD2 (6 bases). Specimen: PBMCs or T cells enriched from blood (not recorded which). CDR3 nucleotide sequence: TGTGCCACCAGTGCCGAACCTCGGAGGGTGGGAGAGACCCAGTACTTC. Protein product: CATSAEPRRVGETQYF.